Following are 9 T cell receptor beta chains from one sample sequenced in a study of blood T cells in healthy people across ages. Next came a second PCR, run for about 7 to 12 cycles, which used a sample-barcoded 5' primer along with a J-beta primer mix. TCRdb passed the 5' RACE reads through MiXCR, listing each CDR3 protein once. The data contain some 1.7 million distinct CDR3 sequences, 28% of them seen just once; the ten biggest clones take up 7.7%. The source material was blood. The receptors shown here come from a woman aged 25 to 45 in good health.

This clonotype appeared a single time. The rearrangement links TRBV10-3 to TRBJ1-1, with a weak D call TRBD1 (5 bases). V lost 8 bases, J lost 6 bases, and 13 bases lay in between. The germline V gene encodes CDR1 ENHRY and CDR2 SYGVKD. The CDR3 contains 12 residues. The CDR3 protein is CAIGGISAEAFF. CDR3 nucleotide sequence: TGTGCCATCGGGGGGATTAGCGCTGAAGCTTTCTTT.

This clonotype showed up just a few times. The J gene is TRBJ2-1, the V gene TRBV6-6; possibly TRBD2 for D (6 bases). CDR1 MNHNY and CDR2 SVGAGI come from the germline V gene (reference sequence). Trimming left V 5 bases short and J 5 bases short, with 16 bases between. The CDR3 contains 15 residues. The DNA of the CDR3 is TGTGCCAGCAGTCCCCCGCATAGCGGCGACAATGAGCAGTTCTTC. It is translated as CASSPPHSGDNEQFF.

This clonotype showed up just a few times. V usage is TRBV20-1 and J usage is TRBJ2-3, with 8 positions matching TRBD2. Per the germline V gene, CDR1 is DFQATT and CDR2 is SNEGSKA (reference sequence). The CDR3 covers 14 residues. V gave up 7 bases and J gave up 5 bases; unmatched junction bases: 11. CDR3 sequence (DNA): TGCAGTGGCAGAGCAAGCGGGAGTATAGATACGCAGTATTTT. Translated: CSGRASGSIDTQYF.

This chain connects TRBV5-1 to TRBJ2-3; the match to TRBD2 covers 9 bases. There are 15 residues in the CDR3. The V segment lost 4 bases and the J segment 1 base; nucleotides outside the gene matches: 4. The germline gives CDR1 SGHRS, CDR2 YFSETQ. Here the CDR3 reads CASSRREGGTDTQYF. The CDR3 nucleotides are TGCGCCAGCAGCAGGCGGGAGGGAGGCACAGATACGCAGTATTTT. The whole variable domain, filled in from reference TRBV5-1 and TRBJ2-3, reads KAGVTQTPRYLIKTRGQQVTLSCSPISGHRSVSWYQQTPGQGLQFLFEYFSETQRNKGNFPGRFSGRQFSNSRSEMNVSTLELGDSALYLCASSRREGGTDTQYFGPGTRLTVL.

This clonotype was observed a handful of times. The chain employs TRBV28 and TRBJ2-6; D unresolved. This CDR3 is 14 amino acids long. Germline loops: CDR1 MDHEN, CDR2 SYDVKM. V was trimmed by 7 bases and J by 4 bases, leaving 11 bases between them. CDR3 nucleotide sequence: TGTGCCAGCACCCGTGGTGGGGGGGCCAACGTCCTGACTTTC. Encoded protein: CASTRGGGANVLTF.

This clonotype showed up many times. CDR3 protein: CASTPLAGNQETQYF. As DNA, the CDR3 is TGTGCCAGCACCCCACTAGCGGGGAATCAAGAGACCCAGTACTTC. This chain links TRBV6-2 or TRBV6-3 with TRBJ2-5; 10 bases map to TRBD2. After removal of 7 bases from V and 2 bases from J, the junction contained 7 bases not matched to a gene. This CDR3 region has 15 residues. CDR1 MNHEY and CDR2 SVGEGT come from the germline V gene.

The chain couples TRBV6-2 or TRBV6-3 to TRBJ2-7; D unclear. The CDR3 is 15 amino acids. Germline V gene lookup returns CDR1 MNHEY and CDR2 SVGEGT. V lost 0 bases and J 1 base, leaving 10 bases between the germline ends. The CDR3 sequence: CASSYSRLRSYEQYF. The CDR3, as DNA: TGTGCCAGCAGTTACTCGAGGCTGCGGTCCTACGAGCAGTACTTC.

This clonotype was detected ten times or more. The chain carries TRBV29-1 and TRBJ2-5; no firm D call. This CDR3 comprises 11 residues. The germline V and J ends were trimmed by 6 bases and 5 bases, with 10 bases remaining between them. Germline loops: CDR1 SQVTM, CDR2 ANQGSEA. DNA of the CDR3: TGCAGCGTGAATATAGAGGAGACCCAGTACTTC. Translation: CSVNIEETQYF.

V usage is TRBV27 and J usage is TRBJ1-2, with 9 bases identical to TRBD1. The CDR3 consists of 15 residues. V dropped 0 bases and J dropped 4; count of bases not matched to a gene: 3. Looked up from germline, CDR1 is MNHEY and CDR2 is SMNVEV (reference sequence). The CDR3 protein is CASSLSGQGTYGYTF. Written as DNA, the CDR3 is TGTGCCAGCAGTTTATCCGGACAGGGGACCTATGGCTACACCTTC.